Detailed here is one TCR beta chain. In this sample, this clone turned up once. Its specific antigen is unknown. Nothing much larger sits one base from this clone, and base qualities are not available. This entry belongs to a study of blood T cell repertoires in COVID-19 (dated by TCRdb to about 2020). Notes on the research overall: The collaborator samples originated in the United States, Italy and Spain and spanned the acute and convalescent phases of COVID-19. Deeply sampled blood TCRbeta repertoires from subjects exposed to, actively infected with, or recovered from COVID-19 were included in the dataset. The repertoires were made available in a free public database intended to serve as a resource for research on the immune response to SARS-CoV-2. The samples were drawn from two sources: the first 160 participants of the ongoing ImmuneRACE study, and fewer than 1,500 subjects contributed by 6 global collaborators. Nearly every sample came with metadata listing a de-identified subject ID, COVID-19 status, age in years and sex. The prospective study material was composed of cDNA or gDNA derived from T cells, B-cell-depleted T cells, or PBMCs. Where available, HLA class I and class II types were taken from metadata supplied by the sample provider and were not determined by assay-based typing. Results and caveats for the whole study, not just this receptor: The amount of clinical and demographic metadata varied by source and participant and was provided uncurated.

The CDR3 covers 15 residues, taking in both the cysteine and the phenylalanine. The only DNA kept is the CDR3, 45 bases in frame from the first base. From the germline V gene (reference sequence), CDR1 is SGHNT and CDR2 is YYREEE. The germline V end is reduced by 0 bases and the J end by 16 bases; junction bases left unmatched: 16. TCRbeta CDR3 regions were amplified from genomic DNA by means of the immunoSEQ Assay, a bias-controlled multiplex PCR. In the paper's pipeline: The number of nucleated cells in each sample was estimated by amplification of reference gene primers within the assay. To quantify the absolute abundance of each unique TCRbeta CDR3 rearrangement, sequence reads were collapsed and filtered. For each sample, productive Simpson clonality was calculated by taking the square root of Simpson's diversity index across productive rearrangements. Imported from immuneACCESS, the table was reduced by TCRdb to in-frame sequences with V and J called. These copies leave out some clones; in studies compared against another copy, an unresolved V gene accounts for under half, and the cause of the remainder is not known. V, J and clone size reflect that table, while D and trimming were determined from the DNA. This sample comprises more than 130,000 clones, roughly four fifths of them detected only once. The ten largest clones capture 5.5% to 7% of the sample.

Each collaborating institution followed its own protocols to collect whole blood in K2EDTA tubes. For TCRbeta analysis, collaborators shipped samples in one of three forms: frozen whole blood, isolated PBMCs, or DNA extracted from either of those sample types. Sequenced: peripheral blood. The clonotype was recovered from a human donor in a cohort sampled during active COVID-19. Recombination linked TRBV5-4 to TRBJ2-1, with TRBD1 identical over 7 junction bases. At the DNA level, the sequence is TGTGCCAGCAGCTTGGAGAAGGGGGCCTCTTTGAAACTATTCTTC. Its protein is CASSLEKGASLKLFF.